This TCR beta chain was observed in a study of T cells in Graves' hyperthyroidism and ophthalmopathy. Template material for amplifying TCR beta CDR3 regions consisted of RNA transcripts. TCR CDR3 underwent first-round RT-PCR with the HTBI primer set. TCRdb fed the multiplex PCR reads into MiXCR, producing one record per CDR3 protein. The sample has a few hundred thousand distinct CDR3 sequences; roughly 17% are singletons. Study conclusions and caveats: Most thyroid clonotypes that were expanded above 0.001 also turned up in blood. Ophthalmopathy, as predicted by the model, came a median 6.5 months after the prediction.

Trimming removed 6 bases from V and 2 bases from J, with 13 bases in between. CDR1 is MNHEY, CDR2 SMNVEV, per germline (reference sequence). This CDR3 comprises 14 residues. This clonotype was recorded many times. Its antigen is not identified. This clonotype was sampled from a woman aged 45-65 years with Graves' hyperthyroidism. The sequenced sample consisted of blood. The chain is built from TRBV27 and TRBJ1-2; a weak D match, TRBD1 (5 bases). CDR3 region: CASSPRGENYGYTF. The DNA for the CDR3 is TGTGCCAGCAGCCCCCGGGGGGAGAACTATGGCTACACCTTC.